The 29 T cell receptor beta chains in this list originate from one sample, sequenced in a study of cytomegalovirus exposure and HLA in healthy donors (dated by TCRdb to the late 2010s). The library was built by means of the immunoSEQ multiplex PCR assay. For the multiplex PCR, a mixture combining 60 forward primers for TCR Vbeta segments and 13 reverse primers for TCR Jbeta segments was used. This is the immuneACCESS table as TCRdb keeps it, with only in-frame sequences that have V and J called. A part of the clones is gone; compared with another copy, unresolved V genes explain less than half, and the rest is unexplained. The sample includes under 150,000 clones, with 75% to 85% observed a single time. The top ten clones comprise around 1.3% of the sample. The sample comprised PBMCs. These receptors originate from a woman aged 40 to 49 in good health and CMV-seronegative.

The chain uses TRBV19 and TRBJ2-3; D is possibly TRBD1 (5 bases). The germline V and J ends were trimmed by 3 bases and 6 bases, with 13 bases remaining between them. The CDR3 is 14 amino acids. CDR1 and CDR2 (germline): LNHDA, SQIVND (reference sequence). The CDR3 loop is CASSIIRDQDTQYF. The CDR3 bases are TGTGCCAGTAGTATCATCAGGGATCAGGATACGCAGTATTTT.

The rearrangement links TRBV18 to TRBJ2-7; 8 bases map to TRBD1. The V and J ends lost 4 bases and 2 bases, in that order; junction bases with no gene match: 7. Per germline, CDR1 KGHSH and CDR2 LQKENI. The CDR3 covers 15 residues. CDR3 sequence reads: CASSLRGLDAYEQYF. CDR3 nucleotide sequence: TGTGCCAGCTCACTCAGGGGGCTCGATGCCTACGAGCAGTACTTC.

CDR3 sequence reads: CASSLYGGTQETQYF. The CDR3, as DNA: TGTGCCAGCAGCTTATACGGCGGGACGCAAGAGACCCAGTACTTC. The chain links TRBV7-7 to TRBJ2-5, with D possibly TRBD2 on 6 matching bases. The CDR3 is made up of 15 amino acids. Between the trimmed V and J ends, which lost 2 bases and 2 bases, there was a span of 12 bases. From germline, CDR1 is SSHAT and CDR2 FNYEAQ (reference sequence).

This clone has only a few counts. The chain uses TRBV19 and TRBJ1-1; maybe TRBD1 (5 bases). CDR1 and CDR2 (germline): LNHDA, SQIVND (reference sequence). V was cut by 2 bases and J by 4 bases, with 11 bases left in between. This CDR3 comprises 14 residues. CDR3 bases: TGTGCCAGTAGTATATTACAGGTTGGCACTGAAGCTTTCTTT. Its translation: CASSILQVGTEAFF.

This clone turned up a few times. The V gene is TRBV7-3, the J gene TRBJ1-6; D perhaps matches TRBD1 (6 bases). V was cut by 4 bases and J by 10 bases, with 14 bases left in between. CDR1 SGHTA and CDR2 FQGTGA come from the germline V gene. The length of the CDR3 is 14 residues. The DNA for the CDR3 is TGTGCCAGCAGCTGGGGGACATCGGGGTCACCCCTCCACTTT. As protein: CASSWGTSGSPLHF.

The rearrangement joins TRBV6-8 to TRBJ2-7; TRBD2 matches at 12 bases. The CDR3 length is 17 residues. V lost 6 bases and J lost 0; bases outside the gene matches: 9. The germline CDR1 and CDR2 sequences are MNHGY and SAAAGT. The CDR3 DNA is TGTGCCAGCAGGCCTACTAGCGGGGGGCCAAGCTCCTACGAGCAGTACTTC. This codes for CASRPTSGGPSSYEQYF.

The chain recombines TRBV28 with TRBJ1-1, with D tentatively TRBD1 (6 bases). This CDR3 comprises 11 residues. Germline assignment: CDR1 MDHEN and CDR2 SYDVKM. Trimming took 10 bases from V and 6 from J, leaving 12 bases between them. CDR3 amino acids: CATARGAEAFF. The CDR3 DNA sequence: TGTGCCACCGCCAGGGGCGCTGAAGCTTTCTTT.

The chain combines TRBV28 with TRBJ2-6; 11 bases align to TRBD1. This CDR3 region has 17 residues. V trimming: 6 bases; J trimming: 2 bases; junction bases outside the gene matches: 6. Germline V gene data show CDR1 as MDHEN and CDR2 as SYDVKM. CDR3 DNA: TGTGCCAGCAGCCCAGGACAGGGGGCTCCTGGGGCCAACGTCCTGACTTTC. Amino acids: CASSPGQGAPGANVLTF.

The DNA of the CDR3 is TGTGCCAGCAGTAGGACAGAGTACAATGAGCAGTTCTTC. As protein: CASSRTEYNEQFF. This rearrangement joins TRBV6-5 to TRBJ2-1; tentatively, D is TRBD1 (6 bases). The CDR3 runs to 13 residues. Between the trimmed V and J ends, which lost 5 bases and 4 bases, there was a span of 9 bases. From germline, CDR1 is MNHEY and CDR2 SVGAGI.

Only a few counts were recorded for this clone. CDR3 region: CASSVTGGDTIYF. In DNA form, the CDR3 reads TGTGCCAGCAGCGTTACAGGTGGGGACACCATATATTTT. This rearrangement joins TRBV9 to TRBJ1-3; D is possibly TRBD1 (5 bases). Germline lookup yields CDR1 SGDLS and CDR2 YYNGEE. This CDR3 is 13 amino acids long. Between the trimmed V and J ends, which lost 2 bases and 8 bases, there was a span of 11 bases.

The chain joins TRBV28 to TRBJ1-3; 8 nucleotides agree with TRBD1. Germline-derived CDR1 and CDR2 are MDHEN and SYDVKM. CDR3 length: 16 residues. Unmatched junction bases numbered 6, after V lost 5 bases and J lost 0 bases. CDR3 bases: TGTGCCAGCAGTCGGACAGGGCGAAACTCTGGAAACACCATATATTTT. Protein: CASSRTGRNSGNTIYF.

The chain employs TRBV28 and TRBJ1-2, with D possibly TRBD1 on 5 matching bases. Per the germline V gene, CDR1 is MDHEN and CDR2 is SYDVKM. This CDR3 region has 11 residues. V lost 4 bases and J lost 12, with 12 bases in between. CDR3 loop: CASSSGVAHTF. In DNA form, the CDR3 reads TGTGCCAGCAGTTCGGGGGTAGCGCACACCTTC.

CDR3 nucleotide sequence: TGTGCCACCAGCAGGGCCGGGACAGGGAACGACGAGCAGTACTTC. Its translation: CATSRAGTGNDEQYF. The genes are TRBV15 and TRBJ2-7, with 9 bases lining up with TRBD1. V lost 3 bases and J lost 5; bases outside the gene matches: 8. Germline-derived CDR1 and CDR2 are LNHNV and YYDKDF (reference sequence). The CDR3 runs to 15 residues. The entire variable domain, with the rest obtained from reference TRBV15 and TRBJ2-7, is as follows: DAMVIQNPRYQVTQFGKPVTLSCSQTLNHNVMYWYQQKSSQAPKLLFHYYDKDFNNEADTPDNFQSRRPNTSFCFLDIRSPGLGDTAMYLCATSRAGTGNDEQYFGPGTRLTVT.

This chain uses TRBV19 with TRBJ2-3; D is unresolved. Trimming took 2 bases from V and 0 from J, leaving 9 bases between them. The CDR3 covers 15 residues. Germline lookup yields CDR1 LNHDA and CDR2 SQIVND (reference sequence). The CDR3 DNA reads TGTGCCAGTAGTATAACAGCCACTAGCACAGATACGCAGTATTTT. Amino acids: CASSITATSTDTQYF.

The chain is built from TRBV28 and TRBJ1-2; D gene ambiguous. The CDR3 length is 14 residues. V shed 7 bases and J shed 4 bases, with 16 bases lying between them. From germline, CDR1 is MDHEN and CDR2 SYDVKM. The CDR3 spells CASTTVNNRYGYTF. The CDR3 coding sequence is TGTGCCAGCACCACAGTAAATAATCGCTATGGCTACACCTTC.

The chain carries TRBV19 and TRBJ1-1, with D hard to call. Germline CDR1 LNHDA, CDR2 SQIVND (reference sequence). The CDR3 consists of 13 residues. Trimming left V 4 bases short and J 0 bases short, with 6 bases between. CDR3 DNA: TGTGCCAGTAGTACGGGATTGAACACTGAAGCTTTCTTT. Encoded protein: CASSTGLNTEAFF.

This clone was detected only once. The chain is built from TRBV6-1 and TRBJ1-6; D remains unclear. The CDR3 is made up of 12 amino acids. The V gene's germline CDR1 is MNHNS and CDR2 SASEGT. V was cut by 9 bases and J by 12 bases, with 15 bases left in between. Here the CDR3 DNA reads TGTGCCAGTATCGGTGTATCGAAACCCCTCCACTTT. Translated: CASIGVSKPLHF.

The chain couples TRBV6-5 to TRBJ1-5, with TRBD1 identical over 8 bases. Germline assignment: CDR1 MNHEY and CDR2 SVGAGI. J was trimmed by 1 base and V by 6 bases; bases with no gene match: 8. CDR3 length equals 16 residues. CDR3: CASSYRQGLSNQPQHF. DNA of the CDR3: TGTGCCAGCAGCTACCGACAGGGGTTAAGCAATCAGCCCCAGCATTTT.

This clone was seen a few times. The chain couples TRBV10-1 to TRBJ2-2; 9 nucleotides agree with TRBD1. Germline V CDR1 and CDR2: WNHNN, SYGVQD (reference sequence). The V and J ends lost 9 bases and 3 bases, in that order; junction bases with no gene match: 5. CDR3 length equals 14 residues. As DNA, the CDR3 is TGCGCCAGTACCCGGGACAGGGACACCGGGGAGCTGTTTTTT. Translated, it gives CASTRDRDTGELFF.

Turning to this clone: The same CDR3 can be traced to other DNA sequences in this sample. The rearrangement joins TRBV19 to TRBJ1-2, with TRBD1 matching 9 bases. The junction had 2 bases not matched to a gene; V was cut back by 6 bases and J by 3 bases. Germline values: CDR1 LNHDA, CDR2 SQIVND (reference sequence). This CDR3 contains 13 residues. The CDR3 DNA reads as TGTGCCAGTAGCTGGACAGGGGACTATGGCTACACCTTC. Translation gives CASSWTGDYGYTF.

This clone was detected a few times. The chain links TRBV19 to TRBJ1-2, with D hard to call. This CDR3 has 13 amino acids. V was cut by 3 bases and J by 0 bases, with 5 bases left in between. Germline V gene data show CDR1 as LNHDA and CDR2 as SQIVND (reference sequence). CDR3 in amino acids: CASSIRSNYGYTF. For the CDR3, the DNA is TGTGCCAGTAGTATTCGGTCTAACTATGGCTACACCTTC.

The chain has TRBV10-3 and TRBJ1-1; D perhaps matches TRBD1 (6 bases). The CDR3 runs 11 residues. Germline values: CDR1 ENHRY, CDR2 SYGVKD. Trimming removed 7 bases at V and 6 bases at J, with 9 bases between. This chain's CDR3 is CAITAGAEAFF. The CDR3 DNA is TGTGCCATCACAGCAGGGGCTGAAGCTTTCTTT.

The chain employs TRBV11-2 and TRBJ1-2; D might be TRBD1 (5 bases). This CDR3 comprises 15 residues. V lost 5 bases, J lost 0 bases, and 13 bases lay in between. Germline CDR1 SGHAT, CDR2 FQNNGV. CDR3 amino acids: CASSNRRGANYGYTF. As DNA, the CDR3 is TGTGCCAGCAGCAACCGACGGGGGGCTAACTATGGCTACACCTTC.

The rearrangement uses TRBV11-1 and TRBJ2-1; 9 bases are a match to TRBD2. V trimming: 6 bases; J trimming: 0 bases; junction bases outside the gene matches: 15. The CDR3 is 19 residues long. Germline assignment: CDR1 SGHAT and CDR2 FQDESV (reference sequence). The DNA of the CDR3 is TGTGCCAGCAGACCTAGGTTGGCGGGGGGGCCCTACTCCTACAATGAGCAGTTCTTC. It is translated as CASRPRLAGGPYSYNEQFF.

The chain joins TRBV7-2 to TRBJ1-4, with D perhaps TRBD1 (5 bases). The CDR3 consists of 15 residues. V was clipped by 1 base and J by 8 bases, with 14 bases between them. Germline CDR1 reads SGHTA; CDR2 reads FQGNSA. The CDR3 is CASSLESGGVEKLFF. The CDR3 nucleotides read TGTGCCAGCAGCTTAGAGTCCGGGGGGGTGGAAAAACTGTTTTTT.

The chain has TRBV5-1 and TRBJ1-2; 7 nucleotides align to TRBD1. Germline assignment: CDR1 SGHRS and CDR2 YFSETQ. This CDR3 is 15 amino acids long. V lost 4 bases to trimming and J lost 3 bases; unmatched junction nucleotides: 9. In nucleotides, the CDR3 is TGCGCCAGCAGCCAGGGGACAGTCGCGTACTATGGCTACACCTTC. Protein sequence: CASSQGTVAYYGYTF.

This rearrangement joins TRBV10-2 to TRBJ1-5; the match to TRBD1 covers 8 bases. There are 14 residues in the CDR3. Germline V gene sequence: CDR1 WSHSY, CDR2 SAAADI. The V gene end was trimmed by 10 bases and the J gene end by 0 bases; junction bases not matched to a gene: 5. The CDR3 region is CATRTGISNQPQHF. The CDR3 nucleotides read TGCGCCACCCGGACAGGGATTAGCAATCAGCCCCAGCATTTT.

The CDR3 protein is CASSYSTGGIYGYTF. CDR3 in DNA: TGTGCCAGCAGTTACTCCACAGGGGGCATATATGGCTACACCTTC. The chain employs TRBV6-5 and TRBJ1-2; 9 positions match TRBD1. This CDR3 spans 15 amino acids. The germline V gene has CDR1 MNHEY and CDR2 SVGAGI. Losses at the gene ends were 0 bases for V and 5 bases for J; bases not matched to a gene: 4.

This clone was picked up one time. The genes are TRBV5-1 and TRBJ1-2, with 7 bases aligning to TRBD1. V lost 4 bases and J lost 3; bases outside the gene matches: 12. The CDR3 spans 16 residues. The V gene's germline CDR1 is SGHRS and CDR2 YFSETQ. The CDR3 sequence is CASSGAWTGLDYGYTF. The CDR3 DNA reads as TGCGCCAGCAGCGGGGCGTGGACAGGTTTGGACTATGGCTACACCTTC.